These 21 T cell receptor beta chains were all obtained from the same sample, sequenced in a study of PD-1 blockade in classical Hodgkin lymphoma. The table came from immunoSEQ multiplex PCR; TCRdb's copy has only in-frame clones and leaves some out. Of almost 30,000 clones in the sample, roughly 80% were seen once. The time point here: cycle 4 day 1 (C4D1), after more than 5 weeks of nivolumab. Every patient had relapsed following autologous stem cell transplantation, and cohorts differed in brentuximab vedotin exposure. Researchers report purifying CD4+ T cells from thawed PBMCs by magnetic negative selection. Sequencing used CD4+ T cells from blood, obtained before the fourth cycle of nivolumab. The receptors stem from a human donor with classical Hodgkin lymphoma.

CDR3 region: CASSLEGGGLYGYTF. CDR3 nucleotides: TGCGCCAGCAGCTTGGAGGGAGGGGGTCTCTATGGCTACACCTTC. V usage is TRBV5-1 and J usage is TRBJ1-2; D perhaps matches TRBD1 (6 bases). The CDR3 covers 15 residues. The V end lost 0 bases, the J end lost 4 bases, and 13 bases lay between the germline ends. In germline, CDR1 is SGHRS, CDR2 YFSETQ.

The chain links TRBV6-5 to TRBJ1-1, with a weak D call TRBD1 (5 bases). V shed 2 bases and J shed 3 bases, with 16 bases lying between them. The CDR3 length is 16 residues. Germline V gives CDR1 MNHEY, CDR2 SVGAGI. CDR3 protein: CASSYAGGKKDTEAFF. The CDR3 DNA reads TGTGCCAGCAGTTACGCGGGGGGGAAGAAGGACACTGAAGCTTTCTTT.

The rearrangement links TRBV10-3 to TRBJ1-3; D uncertain. Germline V gene lookup returns CDR1 ENHRY and CDR2 SYGVKD. The CDR3 has 16 residues. With 10 bases removed from V and 4 bases from J, the gap between germline ends came to 23 bases. CDR3 nucleotide sequence: TGTGCCACCTCCTCGGACCCTCCCTTGGCCGGAAACACCATATATTTT. As protein: CATSSDPPLAGNTIYF.

The rearrangement joins TRBV5-1 to TRBJ1-1; 7 bases fit TRBD1. Germline values: CDR1 SGHRS, CDR2 YFSETQ. The trim removed 1 base at V and 3 bases at J, leaving 15 bases unmatched. The CDR3 length is 18 residues. In DNA form, the CDR3 reads TGCGCCAGCAGCTTGAGCCATCCACAGGGGATCGGTGACACTGAAGCTTTCTTT. This gives the protein CASSLSHPQGIGDTEAFF.

The chain carries TRBV5-1 and TRBJ1-4; D might be TRBD1 (6 bases). CDR1 and CDR2 from the germline V gene are SGHRS and YFSETQ. The CDR3 covers 15 residues. Trimming took 3 bases from V and 3 from J, leaving 12 bases between them. This chain's CDR3 is CASSSTGPANEKLFF. The DNA for the CDR3 is TGCGCCAGCAGCTCTACAGGGCCAGCTAATGAAAAACTGTTTTTT.

V usage is TRBV28 and J usage is TRBJ2-1, with 8 bases matching TRBD1. The CDR3 covers 14 residues. V lost 6 bases, J lost 7 bases, and 8 bases stayed unmatched. Looked up from germline, CDR1 is MDHEN and CDR2 is SYDVKM. CDR3 nucleotide sequence: TGTGCCAGCAGAGACCGGGACAGGAGGAATGAGCAGTTCTTC. Translating it yields CASRDRDRRNEQFF. The entire variable domain, with the rest obtained from reference TRBV28 and TRBJ2-1, is as follows: DVKVTQSSRYLVKRTGEKVFLECVQDMDHENMFWYRQDPGLGLRLIYFSYDVKMKEKGDIPEGYSVSREKKERFSLILESASTNQTSMYLCASRDRDRRNEQFFGPGTRLTVL.

J is TRBJ2-7 and V is TRBV27, with a tentative D call TRBD1 (6 bases). Germline V gene lookup returns CDR1 MNHEY and CDR2 SMNVEV (reference sequence). The CDR3 is made up of 15 amino acids. Trimming took off 5 bases at V and 6 bases at J, with 20 bases between the two ends. The CDR3 nucleotides read TGTGCCAGCAGTACATATACAGGGAGAACCCTCGAGCAGTACTTC. It codes for CASSTYTGRTLEQYF.

This clone has just a few counts. The V gene is TRBV7-2, the J gene TRBJ1-2; weak D call: TRBD1 (5 bases). Deletions cut 4 bases from V and 4 bases from J, with 7 bases between. The germline V gene has CDR1 SGHTA and CDR2 FQGNSA. This CDR3 contains 12 residues. This CDR3 reads CASSSDTYGYTF. The CDR3, as DNA: TGTGCCAGCAGCTCGGACACCTATGGCTACACCTTC.

This chain links TRBV7-6 with TRBJ1-1, with a tentative D call TRBD1 (6 bases). Germline values: CDR1 SGHVS, CDR2 FNYEAQ. The CDR3 consists of 16 residues. The germline V and J ends were trimmed by 4 bases and 3 bases, with 18 bases remaining between them. The CDR3 bases are TGTGCCAGCAGCTCGTCAGGGGCCCTAGGTGACACTGAAGCTTTCTTT. It translates to CASSSSGALGDTEAFF.

The rearrangement joins TRBV5-1 to TRBJ2-3, with a weak D call TRBD2 (6 bases). This CDR3 is built from 15 residues. Germline V lookup: CDR1 SGHRS, CDR2 YFSETQ. V was shortened by 3 bases and J by 0 bases, with 11 bases between the two germline ends. The CDR3 sequence: CASSYDGTSTDTQYF. CDR3 nucleotide sequence: TGCGCCAGCAGCTACGACGGGACTAGCACAGATACGCAGTATTTT.

This clone turned up a few times. This sequence joins TRBV19 and TRBJ1-1; D is unresolved. CDR1 LNHDA and CDR2 SQIVND come from the germline V gene (reference sequence). The CDR3 is made up of 12 amino acids. The V end lost 10 bases, the J end lost 11 bases, and 20 bases lay between the germline ends. CDR3 amino acids: CAKSPLDLRAFF. DNA for the CDR3: TGTGCCAAAAGTCCCCTCGACCTTCGCGCTTTCTTT.

V and J are TRBV6-5 and TRBJ2-1; 7 nucleotides align to TRBD1. V lost 2 bases to trimming and J lost 5 bases; unmatched junction nucleotides: 3. CDR3 length equals 14 residues. Germline loops: CDR1 MNHEY, CDR2 SVGAGI. The CDR3 nucleotides read TGTGCCAGCAGTTACGATGGACAGGACAATGAGCAGTTCTTC. This encodes CASSYDGQDNEQFF.

This chain joins TRBV4-1 and TRBJ2-3; 8 bases line up with TRBD2. V gave up 4 bases and J gave up 1 base; unmatched junction bases: 10. The CDR3 totals 17 residues. CDR1 is MGHRA, CDR2 YSYEKL, per germline. DNA of the CDR3: TGCGCCAGCAGCCTGCCGGGACTAGAGATAGGCACAGATACGCAGTATTTT. As protein: CASSLPGLEIGTDTQYF.

The chain combines TRBV28 with TRBJ2-7; a possible D gene is TRBD2 (5 bases). Germline loops: CDR1 MDHEN, CDR2 SYDVKM. The CDR3 is 13 amino acids. V was trimmed by 6 bases and J by 2 bases, leaving 11 bases between them. In DNA form, the CDR3 reads TGTGCCAGCAGGAGCGCCGGGACCTACGAGCAGTACTTC. Residues: CASRSAGTYEQYF.

The chain is built from TRBV20-1 and TRBJ2-5; D remains ambiguous. CDR3 size: 11 residues. V lost 7 bases to trimming and J lost 5 bases, with 11 bases between them. The germline V gene has CDR1 DFQATT and CDR2 SNEGSKA (reference sequence). The CDR3 nucleotides are TGCAGTGTTAAGGAGTGGGAGACCCAGTACTTC. This codes for CSVKEWETQYF.

The chain links TRBV5-1 to TRBJ1-4; D might be TRBD1 (6 bases). Trimming took off 5 bases at V and 6 bases at J, with 14 bases between the two ends. Germline lookup yields CDR1 SGHRS and CDR2 YFSETQ. The CDR3 has 14 residues. Here the CDR3 DNA reads TGCGCCAGCAGTCCCGGGACACCGGATGAAAAACTGTTTTTT. This gives the protein CASSPGTPDEKLFF. The full variable domain, with the rest looked up from reference TRBV5-1 and TRBJ1-4, is KAGVTQTPRYLIKTRGQQVTLSCSPISGHRSVSWYQQTPGQGLQFLFEYFSETQRNKGNFPGRFSGRQFSNSRSEMNVSTLELGDSALYLCASSPGTPDEKLFFGSGTQLSVL.

The chain combines TRBV5-1 with TRBJ2-2; either TRBD1 or TRBD2 may fit D (6 bases each). This CDR3 has 16 residues. V was shortened by 0 bases and J by 4 bases, with 13 bases between the two germline ends. Germline lookup yields CDR1 SGHRS and CDR2 YFSETQ. The CDR3 spells CASSLEGGLGTGELFF. CDR3 coding DNA: TGCGCCAGCAGCTTGGAAGGGGGGCTTGGCACCGGGGAGCTGTTTTTT.

J is TRBJ1-6 and V is TRBV7-8; 9 bases align to TRBD1. Germline CDR1 SGHVS, CDR2 FQNEAQ. The CDR3 runs 15 residues. With V trimmed by 3 bases and J by 9 bases, 6 bases remained unmatched. The CDR3 loop is CASSFGQGKGSPLHF. The CDR3 bases are TGTGCCAGCAGCTTTGGACAGGGGAAAGGTTCACCCCTCCACTTT.

This chain uses TRBV6-5 with TRBJ1-4; D unclear. This CDR3 is 15 amino acids long. Trimming left V 6 bases short and J 0 bases short, with 11 bases between. In germline, CDR1 is MNHEY, CDR2 SVGAGI. CDR3 region: CASSSTSATNEKLFF. The CDR3, as DNA: TGTGCCAGCAGCTCAACGTCCGCAACTAATGAAAAACTGTTTTTT.

This clone was found a few times. The chain couples TRBV27 to TRBJ1-2; the match to TRBD1 covers 12 bases. The germline V gene has CDR1 MNHEY and CDR2 SMNVEV (reference sequence). Trimming removed 4 bases from V and 10 bases from J; junction bases left unmatched: 10. The CDR3 is 15 residues long. CDR3 in DNA: TGTGCCAGCAGTTCGTCCCACGGGACAGGGGGCGTCTACACCTTC. Translating it yields CASSSSHGTGGVYTF.

The gene calls are TRBV5-1 and TRBJ1-1; perhaps TRBD1 as D (6 bases). Germline assignment: CDR1 SGHRS and CDR2 YFSETQ. Trimming removed 0 bases at V and 7 bases at J, with 13 bases between. The CDR3 sequence is 14 residues long. CDR3 DNA: TGCGCCAGCAGCTTGGGGACAGCAGGGTTTGAAGCTTTCTTT. Translated, it gives CASSLGTAGFEAFF.